The 8 T cell receptor beta chains presented below share a single source sample, sequenced in a study of cytomegalovirus exposure and HLA in healthy donors. The protocol was immunoSEQ multiplex PCR, while the TCRdb copy is restricted to in-frame clones and leaves out a portion. Of 100,000 to 130,000 clones listed, around 85% were seen once; the top ten hold about 2.9%. The sequenced material came from PBMCs. The receptor set was obtained from a woman aged 18-35 years in good health and CMV-seronegative.

This chain joins TRBV2 and TRBJ1-2; D is perhaps TRBD1 (6 bases). The CDR3 covers 15 residues. The germline V gene has CDR1 SNHLY and CDR2 FYNNEI. V lost 6 bases and J lost 5, with 19 bases in between. The CDR3 bases are TGTGCCAGCAGAAAAGAGGGGGATGGGGGTTATGGCTACACCTTC. Its protein product is CASRKEGDGGYGYTF.

The chain has TRBV11-3 and TRBJ2-7; weak D call: TRBD2 (6 bases). V was trimmed by 5 bases and J by 5 bases, leaving 16 bases between them. Per the germline V gene, CDR1 is SGHNT and CDR2 is YENEEA. This CDR3 spans 14 amino acids. This CDR3 reads CASSQPLTSNEQYF. The CDR3, as DNA: TGTGCCAGCAGCCAACCCCTTACTAGCAACGAGCAGTACTTC.

The J gene is TRBJ2-4, the V gene TRBV10-1; TRBD1 aligns across 7 bases. The CDR3 extends over 17 amino acids. Germline loops: CDR1 WNHNN, CDR2 SYGVQD (reference sequence). J was trimmed by 0 bases and V by 2 bases; bases with no gene match: 7. CDR3 loop: CASSEPRQGTAKNIQYF. The CDR3 nucleotides are TGCGCCAGCAGTGAGCCCCGACAGGGAACAGCCAAAAACATTCAGTACTTC.

The V gene is TRBV4-1, the J gene TRBJ2-3; 11 bases map to TRBD1. The CDR3 contains 15 residues. The germline CDR1 and CDR2 sequences are MGHRA and YSYEKL. V was pared by 4 bases and J by 5 bases, with 5 bases of the junction left unmatched. The CDR3 loop is CASSLQDRGQDTQYF. As DNA, the CDR3 is TGCGCCAGCAGCCTGCAGGACAGGGGGCAAGATACGCAGTATTTT.

This chain uses TRBV29-1 with TRBJ2-5; weak D call: TRBD1 (6 bases). The germline V gene has CDR1 SQVTM and CDR2 ANQGSEA. The ends were cut back, 4 bases at V and 5 bases at J, with 11 bases in the middle. This CDR3 region has 12 residues. Here the CDR3 reads CSVVAGAETQYF. The CDR3 DNA sequence: TGCAGCGTTGTGGCAGGGGCGGAGACCCAGTACTTC. The full variable domain, its missing parts supplied by reference TRBV29-1 and TRBJ2-5, is SAVISQKPSRDICQRGTSLTIQCQVDSQVTMMFWYRQQPGQSLTLIATANQGSEATYESGFVIDKFPISRPNLTFSTLTVSNMSPEDSSIYLCSVVAGAETQYFGPGTRLLVL.

The chain couples TRBV10-3 to TRBJ1-1; D might be TRBD1 (5 bases). The V gene's germline CDR1 is ENHRY and CDR2 SYGVKD. The CDR3 totals 14 residues. Trimming pared 2 bases from V and 1 base from J, leaving 8 bases between. CDR3 bases: TGTGCCATCAGTGAGCGCACAGGGAACACTGAAGCTTTCTTT. This encodes CAISERTGNTEAFF.

This chain uses TRBV2 with TRBJ1-1; no firm D call. The germline V gene has CDR1 SNHLY and CDR2 FYNNEI. The V gene lost 1 base and the J gene lost 4 bases, with 10 bases spanning the gap. The CDR3 runs to 14 residues. DNA of the CDR3: TGTGCCAGCAGTGAAGAGTTAGTGAGCACTGAAGCTTTCTTT. Residues: CASSEELVSTEAFF.

V is TRBV27 and J is TRBJ1-3; 11 nucleotides align to TRBD1. The germline V gene encodes CDR1 MNHEY and CDR2 SMNVEV (reference sequence). CDR3 length: 19 residues. J lost 7 bases, V lost 6 bases, and 20 bases had no gene match. The CDR3 sequence is CASRPFWGKRTGGRNTIYF. The DNA of the CDR3 is TGTGCCAGCAGGCCATTCTGGGGGAAAAGGACAGGGGGCCGGAACACCATATATTTT.